Shown below are 20 T cell receptor beta chains from a single sample sequenced in a study of OX40 agonist ivuxolimab in advanced cancers. Only in-frame clones appear in the TCRdb table, and some are missing; sequencing was by immunoSEQ multiplex PCR. The data contain approximately 57,000 clones, over 75% of them seen just once; the ten biggest clones take up 8.5% to 14%. Sequencing was performed on CD4+ or CD8+ T cells sorted from blood, taken in a trial of the OX40 agonist ivuxolimab. The receptors here all came from an adult with an advanced solid tumor such as melanoma, head and neck, liver or kidney cancer.

This rearrangement joins TRBV19 to TRBJ2-7, with D tentatively TRBD1 or TRBD2 (5 bases each). CDR3 length: 15 amino acids. Germline assignment: CDR1 LNHDA and CDR2 SQIVND (reference sequence). V dropped 1 base and J dropped 4 bases, with 14 bases sitting between them. CDR3 nucleotide sequence: TGTGCCAGTAGTATAGGATGGGACCCGCTGTACGAGCAGTACTTC. Translation gives CASSIGWDPLYEQYF.

The chain uses TRBV6-5 and TRBJ2-5, with no clear D. The V and J ends lost 5 bases and 3 bases respectively, with 16 bases between them. Germline CDR1 and CDR2: MNHEY and SVGAGI. This CDR3 is 15 amino acids long. The CDR3 sequence is CASSRRVSNKETQYF. The CDR3 DNA follows: TGTGCCAGCAGTAGGAGAGTATCCAATAAAGAGACCCAGTACTTC.

CDR3 sequence: CASSAKTGGWTEAFF. DNA for the CDR3: TGTGCCAGCAGCGCTAAGACGGGAGGGTGGACTGAAGCTTTCTTT. V gene TRBV9 combines with J gene TRBJ1-1; D unclear. The ends were cut back, 3 bases at V and 5 bases at J, with 17 bases in the middle. Germline V CDR1 and CDR2: SGDLS, YYNGEE. The CDR3 extends over 15 amino acids.

The V call is TRBV6-6, the J call TRBJ2-1, with D uncertain. V was clipped by 7 bases and J by 0 bases, with 10 bases between them. The CDR3 has 14 amino acids. Looked up from germline, CDR1 is MNHNY and CDR2 is SVGAGI (reference sequence). The CDR3 coding sequence is TGTGCCAGCACCCTCCTGGGCTCCTACAATGAGCAGTTCTTC. Translating gives CASTLLGSYNEQFF.

The V gene is TRBV4-2, the J gene TRBJ1-1, with 8 positions matching TRBD1. With V trimmed by 1 base and J by 0 bases, 10 bases remained unmatched. In germline, CDR1 is LGHNA, CDR2 YNFKEQ. The CDR3 length is 18 residues. The DNA for the CDR3 is TGTGCCAGCAGCCAAGGTACAGGGGGAACCGGTATGAACACTGAAGCTTTCTTT. This translates into CASSQGTGGTGMNTEAFF.

CDR3 bases: TGTGCCAGCAGCTGGGACAGGGGCGATGGCTACACCTTC. Protein: CASSWDRGDGYTF. The chain couples TRBV5-6 to TRBJ1-2; TRBD1 matches at 10 bases. Germline lookup yields CDR1 SGHDT and CDR2 YYEEEE. The ends lost 3 bases at V and 6 bases at J; junction bases unmatched: 2. The CDR3 has 13 amino acids.

The V gene is TRBV7-6, the J gene TRBJ1-1; D possibly corresponds to TRBD1 (6 bases). Germline V CDR1 and CDR2: SGHVS, FNYEAQ. The CDR3 contains 13 residues. Deletions cut 1 base from V and 3 bases from J, with 6 bases between. CDR3 sequence reads: CASSLGTDTEAFF. CDR3 in DNA: TGTGCCAGCAGCTTAGGGACAGACACTGAAGCTTTCTTT.

Only one count was recorded for this clone. V gene TRBV4-1 combines with J gene TRBJ1-1; 9 bases fit TRBD1. The CDR3 is made up of 14 amino acids. The junction had 6 bases not matched to a gene; V was cut back by 4 bases and J by 6 bases. Germline CDR1 and CDR2: MGHRA and YSYEKL. CDR3 loop: CASSLRQGEAEAFF. The DNA of the CDR3 is TGCGCCAGCAGCCTCCGACAGGGGGAGGCTGAAGCTTTCTTT.

The chain employs TRBV29-1 and TRBJ2-1; D is ambiguous. CDR1 and CDR2 from the germline V gene are SQVTM and ANQGSEA. The V and J ends lost 7 bases and 7 bases respectively, with 17 bases between them. The CDR3 has 13 amino acids. CDR3 DNA: TGCAGCGCACTCCCGGGCAGAGGAAATGAGCAGTTCTTC. Translation: CSALPGRGNEQFF.

The chain links TRBV7-6 to TRBJ1-1, with a tentative D call TRBD1 (5 bases). The V and J ends lost 3 bases and 4 bases respectively, with 12 bases between them. The CDR3 length is 14 residues. The germline V gene encodes CDR1 SGHVS and CDR2 FNYEAQ. This CDR3 is CASSFSPGGTEAFF. CDR3 bases: TGTGCCAGCAGCTTCTCCCCCGGGGGCACTGAAGCTTTCTTT.

About this clone itself: Other DNA sequences in this specimen translate into the identical CDR3. The V gene is TRBV19, the J gene TRBJ1-5; 7 bases fit TRBD1. The length of the CDR3 is 14 residues. V dropped 3 bases and J dropped 4; count of bases not matched to a gene: 3. Per the germline V gene, CDR1 is LNHDA and CDR2 is SQIVND (reference sequence). The CDR3 DNA follows: TGTGCCAGTAGTATTCGGGACAGTAATCAGCCCCAGCATTTT. Translated, it gives CASSIRDSNQPQHF.

J is TRBJ2-1 and V is TRBV9; 10 bases are a match to TRBD1. The V and J ends lost 3 bases and 6 bases, in that order; junction bases with no gene match: 3. Germline CDR1 reads SGDLS; CDR2 reads YYNGEE. The CDR3 runs to 14 residues. The CDR3 spells CASSARDRGNEQFF. As DNA, the CDR3 is TGTGCCAGCAGCGCCCGGGACAGGGGCAATGAGCAGTTCTTC.

The chain is built from TRBV11-3 and TRBJ2-1; 10 nucleotides agree with TRBD2. Trimming took 3 bases from V and 10 from J; bases not matched to a gene: 6. There are 14 residues in the CDR3. Looked up from germline, CDR1 is SGHNT and CDR2 is YENEEA. The CDR3 is CASSLLAGAGEQFF. The CDR3, as DNA: TGTGCCAGCAGCTTGCTAGCGGGGGCGGGGGAGCAGTTCTTC. The whole variable domain, remainder taken from reference TRBV11-3 and TRBJ2-1, is EAGVVQSPRYKIIEKKQPVAFWCNPISGHNTLYWYLQNLGQGPELLIRYENEEAVDDSQLPKDRFSAERLKGVDSTLKIQPAELGDSAVYLCASSLLAGAGEQFFGPGTRLTVL.

This chain connects TRBV28 to TRBJ2-2; D remains unclear. The CDR3 is 14 residues long. Trimming pared 3 bases from V and 1 base from J, leaving 6 bases between. Germline CDR1 is MDHEN and CDR2 is SYDVKM. The CDR3 coding sequence is TGTGCCAGCAGTTTTTACAAGAACACCGGGGAGCTGTTTTTT. It encodes CASSFYKNTGELFF.

This clone has just one count. The J gene is TRBJ2-6, the V gene TRBV27; TRBD2 is a possible D gene (5 bases). This CDR3 has 16 amino acids. CDR1 and CDR2 from the germline V gene are MNHEY and SMNVEV (reference sequence). The germline V and J ends were trimmed by 6 bases and 4 bases, with 16 bases remaining between them. CDR3 coding DNA: TGTGCCAGCAGCCCCTTAGAGGGCCTGGGGGCCAACGTCCTGACTTTC. Encoded protein: CASSPLEGLGANVLTF.

This sequence joins TRBV4-1 and TRBJ1-2; tentatively, D is TRBD1 (5 bases). With 2 bases removed from V and 5 bases from J, the gap between germline ends came to 15 bases. The CDR3 has 15 residues. Per germline, CDR1 MGHRA and CDR2 YSYEKL. The CDR3 here is CASSQHQQGGYGYTF. The CDR3 nucleotides read TGCGCCAGCAGCCAACACCAGCAGGGAGGGTATGGCTACACCTTC.

The J gene is TRBJ2-7, the V gene TRBV10-3; 8 bases line up with TRBD2. CDR3 length equals 14 residues. The V gene end was trimmed by 6 bases and the J gene end by 7 bases; junction bases not matched to a gene: 11. CDR1 ENHRY and CDR2 SYGVKD come from the germline V gene. As DNA, the CDR3 is TGTGCCATCAGCCCCGAAGCGGGAGTGAGGGAGCAGTACTTC. It encodes CAISPEAGVREQYF.

The chain uses TRBV7-6 and TRBJ1-3, with D unclear. The CDR3 contains 13 residues. With 5 bases removed from V and 4 bases from J, the gap between germline ends came to 9 bases. Looked up from germline, CDR1 is SGHVS and CDR2 is FNYEAQ. The CDR3 DNA follows: TGTGCCAGCAGCCAAGGACTGGGAAACACCATATATTTT. Its translation: CASSQGLGNTIYF.

The chain has TRBV25-1 and TRBJ2-2, with 9 nucleotides matching TRBD1. CDR1 MGHDK and CDR2 SYGVNS come from the germline V gene. After removal of 6 bases from V and 3 bases from J, the junction contained 5 bases not matched to a gene. The CDR3 loop spans 15 amino acids. CDR3 protein: CASRGDRVYTGELFF. CDR3 sequence (DNA): TGTGCCAGCAGGGGGGACAGGGTCTACACCGGGGAGCTGTTTTTT.

This sequence joins TRBV2 and TRBJ2-3; 9 bases align to TRBD1. Per germline, CDR1 SNHLY and CDR2 FYNNEI. CDR3 length: 15 amino acids. Trimming took 1 base from V and 3 from J; bases not matched to a gene: 2. The CDR3: CASSEGQGVTDTQYF. In nucleotides, the CDR3 is TGTGCCAGCAGTGAAGGACAGGGGGTGACAGATACGCAGTATTTT.